The sequence of this T cell receptor (beta chain) was determined in a study of response to subunit inactivated influenza vaccine. Regarding this clonotype: Its antigen is not identified.

TCRdb reprocessed the RT-PCR reads via MiXCR and lists one record per CDR3 protein. Of a few hundred thousand distinct CDR3 sequences detected, 12% to 15% appear once; the ten largest clones hold around 10%. Whole-study results and caveats: The authors suggested that every seasonal influenza vaccination recruits few new T cells.

The TCR sequence derives from a man between 45 and 60 years old who received an inactivated influenza vaccine. The sample consisted of PBMCs from blood, taken 11 to 12 days after vaccination.

CDR3 loop: CASSPPGWNQPQHF. CDR3 sequence (DNA): TGTGCCAGCAGCCCACCGGGTTGGAATCAGCCCCAGCATTTT. V gene TRBV6-2 or TRBV6-3 combines with J gene TRBJ1-5; D is ambiguous. V lost 6 bases to trimming and J lost 4 bases, with 13 bases between them. Germline V CDR1 and CDR2: MNHEY, SVGEGT. The CDR3 is 14 amino acids.